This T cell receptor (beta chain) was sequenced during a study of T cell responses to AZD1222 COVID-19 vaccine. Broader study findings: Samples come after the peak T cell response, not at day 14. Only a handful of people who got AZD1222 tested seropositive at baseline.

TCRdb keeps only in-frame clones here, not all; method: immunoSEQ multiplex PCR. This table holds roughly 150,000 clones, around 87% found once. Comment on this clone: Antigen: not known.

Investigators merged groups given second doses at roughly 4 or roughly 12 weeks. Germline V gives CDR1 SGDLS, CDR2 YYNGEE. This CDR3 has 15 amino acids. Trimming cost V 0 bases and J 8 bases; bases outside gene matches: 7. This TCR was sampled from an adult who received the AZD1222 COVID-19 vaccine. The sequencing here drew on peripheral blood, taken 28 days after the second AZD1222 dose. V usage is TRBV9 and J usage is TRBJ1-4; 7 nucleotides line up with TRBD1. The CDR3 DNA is TGTGCCAGCAGCGTAGGAGGGGGCGGTGGAGAAAAACTGTTTTTT. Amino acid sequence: CASSVGGGGGEKLFF.